Listed below are T cell receptor beta chains from one sample, sequenced in a study of metastatic and nonmetastatic thyroid tumors. With MiXCR, TCRdb called clones anew from the PCR reads. The data hold roughly 7,400 clones, with 25% to 35% observed a single time. Sequencing was carried out using adjacent normal tissue. Source of these receptors: a male donor with papillary thyroid cancer or a benign thyroid nodule (not recorded which). Some clones in this sample may be carry-over from other donors' samples. CDR3s include the opening cysteine and the closing phenylalanine or tryptophan. The order of the fields is V gene, J gene, D gene, clone size, CDR3 DNA, CDR3 protein. A D gene is named only where the DNA matches it firmly. The size field is filled for only some rows; it gives once, few, many or a size class.

TRBV6-1,TRBJ2-2,NA,NA,TGTGCCAGCAGTCGTCTATGGGGGGGGCGAGACTGGGAGCTGTTTTTT,CASSRLWGGRDWELFF
TRBV7-2,TRBJ2-1,NA,many,TGTGCCAGCAGCTTAGGAAGGGGGGGGAGCTCCTACAATGAGCAGTTCTTC,CASSLGRGGSSYNEQFF
TRBV10-3,TRBJ1-1,NA,few,TGTGCCATCAGTGAGTCGACAACATTTGGAGCTTTCTTT,CAISESTTFGAFF
TRBV11-2,TRBJ2-3,NA,NA,TGTGCCAGCAGTTTAGACGCGCAGTATTTT,CASSLDAQYF
TRBV2,TRBJ1-2,NA,NA,TGTGCCAGCACTGCGGGCAGGATTTATGGCTTGTCCTTC,CASTAGRIYGLSF
TRBV15,TRBJ1-2,TRBD1,once,TGTGCCACCAGCAGAGATCCGGACCGACAGGGGCATTTCTCTAACTATGGCTACACCTTC,CATSRDPDRQGHFSNYGYTF
TRBV2,TRBJ1-4,NA,NA,TGTGCCGGCCGGGGGCGAAGAGAAAAACTGTTTTTT,CAGRGRREKLFF
TRBV4-3,TRBJ1-4,NA,few,TGCGCCAGCAGCCAAGACCGAACAGGGCCAACTAATGAAAAACTGTTTTTT,CASSQDRTGPTNEKLFF
TRBV5-5,TRBJ1-2,NA,NA,TGTGCCAGCAGCTTGGGTGTAGGGCCGTCTGGCTACACCTTC,CASSLGVGPSGYTF
TRBV25-1,TRBJ1-2,NA,NA,TGTGCCAGCAGTGCTTCATTGGATGGCTACACCTTC,CASSASLDGYTF
TRBV20-1,TRBJ1-6,TRBD1,NA,TGCAGTGCTAGAGATCTAAGGCAGGGGGGCTCCTATAATTCACCCCTCCACTTT,CSARDLRQGGSYNSPLHF
TRBV4-1,TRBJ1-1,NA,NA,TGCGCCAGCAGCCAAGTCCCGGGAGGAACTGAAGCTTTCTTT,CASSQVPGGTEAFF
TRBV9,TRBJ2-1,TRBD2,once,TGTGCCAGCATGGATAGCGGGACCGGCGAGTCCTACAATGAGCAGTTCTTC,CASMDSGTGESYNEQFF
TRBV12-3/TRBV12-4,TRBJ1-4,NA,NA,TGTGCCAGCAGCGCGGTTGGGGGGGCATTTGAAGAAAAACTGTTTTTT,CASSAVGGAFEEKLFF
TRBV5-1,TRBJ1-6,TRBD1,NA,TGCGCCAGCAGCTCCGGGGACAGGGGGCAGGATTCACCCCTCCACTTT,CASSSGDRGQDSPLHF
TRBV6-5,TRBJ2-7,TRBD1,NA,TGTGCCAGCAGTTACCAGAGTGGCCCCGGACAGGGTCGGGGGGAGCAGTACTTC,CASSYQSGPGQGRGEQYF
TRBV6-1,TRBJ2-3,TRBD1,medium-sized,TGTGCCAGCAGTATGGACAGGGGAAGAGGCACAGATACGCAGTATTTT,CASSMDRGRGTDTQYF
TRBV11-1,TRBJ2-1,NA,few,TGTGCCAGCAGCCCCCGGAGGGCCTCCTACAATGAGCAGTTCTTC,CASSPRRASYNEQFF
TRBV20-1,TRBJ2-7,TRBD1,NA,TGCAGTGGAACGGGACAGCGCTACGAGCAGTACTTC,CSGTGQRYEQYF
TRBV3-1,TRBJ2-6,TRBD1,many,TGTGCCAGCAGCCAAGAAGGTTGGGGGACAGGGGGACCTGGGGCCAACGTCCTGACTTTC,CASSQEGWGTGGPGANVLTF
TRBV6-1,TRBJ1-2,NA,medium-sized,TGTGCCAGCAGCCTCCGGGAGACTAACTATGGCTACACCTTC,CASSLRETNYGYTF
TRBV15,TRBJ2-5,TRBD2,many,TGTGCCACCAGCGCTAACCCCGGGACTAGCGGGGGGACTCGAAGCCAGTACTTC,CATSANPGTSGGTRSQYF
TRBV7-3,TRBJ2-3,NA,NA,TGTGCCAGCAGCTTATCGGGCGGGGTGGTGGGTGATACGCAGTATTTT,CASSLSGGVVGDTQYF
TRBV12-3/TRBV12-4,TRBJ2-3,NA,few,TGTGCCAGCAGTTTTCTCCGAGATACGCAGTATTTT,CASSFLRDTQYF
TRBV18,TRBJ2-2,TRBD1,NA,TGTGCCAGCTCACCGACCGACAGGGTTCTCACCGGGGAGCTGTTTTTT,CASSPTDRVLTGELFF
TRBV6-1,TRBJ2-3,TRBD2,NA,TGTGCCAGCAGCTCCGGGAGGGCAGATACGCAGTATTTT,CASSSGRADTQYF
TRBV25-1,TRBJ1-6,NA,medium-sized,TGTGCCAGCAGTGAATCAGGGAGGTATAATTCACCCCTCCACTTT,CASSESGRYNSPLHF
TRBV7-2,TRBJ2-7,TRBD1,NA,TGTGCCAGCAGCTTGCTCGGGACAGGGGGCTACGAGCAGTACTTC,CASSLLGTGGYEQYF
TRBV6-1,TRBJ1-5,NA,few,TGTGCCAGCAGTCTTGGAGGTAACAATCAGCCCCAGCATTTT,CASSLGGNNQPQHF
TRBV30,TRBJ1-5,TRBD1,NA,TGTGCCTGGAGTCAGGGACAGTACAGTCAGCCCCAGCATTTT,CAWSQGQYSQPQHF
TRBV12-3/TRBV12-4,TRBJ1-1,NA,NA,TGTGCCAGCAGTTCGTACCAGGGCACTGAAGCTTTCTTT,CASSSYQGTEAFF
TRBV12-5,TRBJ2-1,NA,NA,TGTGCTAGTGGTTCCTTAGAGGGATTGGAGAAGTTCTTC,CASGSLEGLEKFF
TRBV7-3,TRBJ2-2,TRBD1,NA,TGTGCCAGCAGCTCGTGGACAGGATCGAACACCGGGGAGCTGTTTTTT,CASSSWTGSNTGELFF
TRBV27,TRBJ2-1,TRBD1,large,TGTGCCAGCAGTACCAGACAGGGTCAGCAGTTCTTC,CASSTRQGQQFF
TRBV4-1,TRBJ2-7,TRBD1,many,TGCGCCAGCAGACAGGGACAGGGGGACTCCTACGAGCAGTACTTC,CASRQGQGDSYEQYF
TRBV20-1,TRBJ1-3,NA,NA,TGCAGTGCTAGGCAGGGCCGGTTTAACACCATATATTTT,CSARQGRFNTIYF
TRBV13,TRBJ1-1,NA,NA,TGTGCCAGCAGCTTTGGGGGGGACAACACTGAAGCTTTCTTT,CASSFGGDNTEAFF
TRBV7-2,TRBJ2-7,NA,NA,TGTGCCAGCAGCCCCGTTACATTCCAAGATCAGTACTTC,CASSPVTFQDQYF
TRBV20-1,TRBJ1-6,NA,NA,TGCAGTGCTAGCGATTTGTCGGGGTCTAATTCACCCCTCCACTTT,CSASDLSGSNSPLHF
TRBV4-1,TRBJ1-6,NA,NA,TGCGCCAGCAGCCAAGACCAGGGTATGATGTCACCCCTCCACTTT,CASSQDQGMMSPLHF
TRBV13,TRBJ2-1,TRBD2,medium-sized,TGTGCCAGCAGCAACCTAGCGGGAGGTGGTGAGCAGTTCTTC,CASSNLAGGGEQFF
TRBV20-1,TRBJ2-1,TRBD2,NA,TGCAGTGCGTTATCCCTAGCGGGAGGCTCCTACAATGAGCAGTTCTTC,CSALSLAGGSYNEQFF
TRBV7-8,TRBJ2-1,NA,NA,TGTGCCAGCAGCTTAGATTATGGGGACTACAATGAGCAGTTCTTC,CASSLDYGDYNEQFF
TRBV2,TRBJ2-7,TRBD1,medium-sized,TGTGCCAGCAGCCCTGACAGGGGGCGCCTCTACGAGCAGTACTTC,CASSPDRGRLYEQYF
TRBV27,TRBJ2-7,NA,medium-sized,TGTGCCAGCAGTTCCGCAGCAGCGAAAGCGTACGAGCAGTACTTC,CASSSAAAKAYEQYF
TRBV2,TRBJ2-2,NA,few,TGTGCCAGCAGCCCACTACCGGAGCTGTTTTTT,CASSPLPELFF
TRBV7-8,TRBJ2-2,NA,NA,TGTGCCAGCAGCTTAGTGGTCAGGAACACCGGGGAGCTGTTTTTT,CASSLVVRNTGELFF
TRBV11-3,TRBJ1-1,NA,medium-sized,TGTGCCAGCAGTTATTGGGAGAGGACTGAAGCTTTCTTT,CASSYWERTEAFF